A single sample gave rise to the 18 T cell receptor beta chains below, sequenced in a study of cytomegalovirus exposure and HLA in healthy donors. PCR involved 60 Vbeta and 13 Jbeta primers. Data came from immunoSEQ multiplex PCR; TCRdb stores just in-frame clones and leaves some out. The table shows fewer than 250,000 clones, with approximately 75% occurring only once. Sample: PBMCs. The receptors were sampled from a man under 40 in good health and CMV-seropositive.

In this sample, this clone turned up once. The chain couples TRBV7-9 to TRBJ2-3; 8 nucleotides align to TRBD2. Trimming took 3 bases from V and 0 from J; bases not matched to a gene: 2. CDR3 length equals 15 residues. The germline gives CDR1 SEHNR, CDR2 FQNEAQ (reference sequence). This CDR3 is CASSFAGGSTDTQYF. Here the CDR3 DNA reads TGTGCCAGCAGCTTCGCGGGGGGTAGCACAGATACGCAGTATTTT.

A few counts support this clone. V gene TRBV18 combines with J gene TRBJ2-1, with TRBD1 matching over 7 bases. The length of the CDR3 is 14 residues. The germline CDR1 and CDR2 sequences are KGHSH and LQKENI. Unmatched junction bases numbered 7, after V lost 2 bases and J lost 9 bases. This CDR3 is CASSPGEGAGEQFF. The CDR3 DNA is TGTGCCAGCTCACCAGGTGAGGGGGCGGGTGAGCAGTTCTTC.

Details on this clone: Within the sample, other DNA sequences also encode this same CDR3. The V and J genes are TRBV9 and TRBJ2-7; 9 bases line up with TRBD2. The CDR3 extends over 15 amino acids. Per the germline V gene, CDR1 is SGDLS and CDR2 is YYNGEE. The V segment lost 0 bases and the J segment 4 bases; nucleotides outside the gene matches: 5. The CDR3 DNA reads TGTGCCAGCAGCGTAGGAAGTAGCGGGAGTTACGAGCAGTACTTC. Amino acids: CASSVGSSGSYEQYF.

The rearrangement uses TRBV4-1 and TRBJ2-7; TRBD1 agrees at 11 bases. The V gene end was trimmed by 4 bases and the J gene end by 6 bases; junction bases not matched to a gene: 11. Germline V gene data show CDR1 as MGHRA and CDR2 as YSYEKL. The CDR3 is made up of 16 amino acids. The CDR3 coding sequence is TGCGCCAGCAGCCGGTCTCTTGGACAGGGGGCTGGCGAGCAGTACTTC. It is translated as CASSRSLGQGAGEQYF.

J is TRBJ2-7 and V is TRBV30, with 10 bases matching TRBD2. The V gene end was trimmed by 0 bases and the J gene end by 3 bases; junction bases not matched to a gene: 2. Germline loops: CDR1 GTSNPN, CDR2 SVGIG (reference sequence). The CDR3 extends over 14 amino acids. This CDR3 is CAWSVLAGSYEQYF. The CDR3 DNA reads TGTGCCTGGAGTGTACTAGCGGGGAGCTACGAGCAGTACTTC.

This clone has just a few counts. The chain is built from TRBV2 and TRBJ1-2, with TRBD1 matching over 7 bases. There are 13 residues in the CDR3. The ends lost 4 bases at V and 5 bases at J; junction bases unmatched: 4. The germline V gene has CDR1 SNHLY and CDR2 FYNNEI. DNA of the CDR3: TGTGCCAGCAGTGTCCGGGACAGTTATGGCTACACCTTC. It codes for CASSVRDSYGYTF.

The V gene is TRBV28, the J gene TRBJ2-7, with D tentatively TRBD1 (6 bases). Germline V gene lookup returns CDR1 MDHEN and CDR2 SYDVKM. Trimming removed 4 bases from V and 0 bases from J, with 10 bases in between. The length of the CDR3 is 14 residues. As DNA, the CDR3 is TGTGCCAGCAGTTCAAAGGACAGCTCCTACGAGCAGTACTTC. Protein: CASSSKDSSYEQYF. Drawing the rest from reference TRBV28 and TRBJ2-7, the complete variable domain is DVKVTQSSRYLVKRTGEKVFLECVQDMDHENMFWYRQDPGLGLRLIYFSYDVKMKEKGDIPEGYSVSREKKERFSLILESASTNQTSMYLCASSSKDSSYEQYFGPGTRLTVT.

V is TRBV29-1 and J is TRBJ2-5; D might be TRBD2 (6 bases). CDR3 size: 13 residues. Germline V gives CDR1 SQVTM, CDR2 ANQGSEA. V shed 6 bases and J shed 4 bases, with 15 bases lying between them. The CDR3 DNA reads TGCAGCGTCGCCGGGACTGGTCCAGAGACCCAGTACTTC. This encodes CSVAGTGPETQYF.

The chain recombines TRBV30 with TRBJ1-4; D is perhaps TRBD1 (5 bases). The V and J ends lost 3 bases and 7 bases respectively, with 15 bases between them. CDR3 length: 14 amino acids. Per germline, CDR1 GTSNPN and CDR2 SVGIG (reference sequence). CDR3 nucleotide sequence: TGTGCCTGGAGCGTTAGGGACTTGCGTGAAAAACTGTTTTTT. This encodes CAWSVRDLREKLFF. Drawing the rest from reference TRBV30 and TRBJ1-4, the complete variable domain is SQTIHQWPATLVQPVGSPLSLECTVEGTSNPNLYWYRQAAGRGLQLLFYSVGIGQISSEVPQNLSASRPQDRQFILSSKKLLLSDSGFYLCAWSVRDLREKLFFGSGTQLSVL.

The CDR3 here is CASSQDQGYSYGYTF. Written as DNA, the CDR3 is TGCGCCAGCAGCCAAGATCAGGGGTATAGCTATGGCTACACCTTC. This chain links TRBV4-3 with TRBJ1-2, with a weak D call TRBD1 (6 bases). Germline-derived CDR1 and CDR2 are LGHNA and YSLEER. V dropped 0 bases and J dropped 4 bases, with 12 bases sitting between them. This CDR3 region has 15 residues.

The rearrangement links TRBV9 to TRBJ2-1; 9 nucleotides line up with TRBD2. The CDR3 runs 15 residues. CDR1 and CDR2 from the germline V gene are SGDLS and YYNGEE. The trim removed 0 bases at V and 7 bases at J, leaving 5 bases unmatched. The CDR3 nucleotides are TGTGCCAGCAGCGTAGGAGCTAGCGGGGTTAATGAGCAGTTCTTC. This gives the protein CASSVGASGVNEQFF.

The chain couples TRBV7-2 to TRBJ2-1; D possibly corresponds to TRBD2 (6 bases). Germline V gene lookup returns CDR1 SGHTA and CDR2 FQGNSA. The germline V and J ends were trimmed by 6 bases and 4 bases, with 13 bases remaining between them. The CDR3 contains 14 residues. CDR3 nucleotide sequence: TGTGCCAGCAGGGCCGGGGACTCTTACAATGAGCAGTTCTTC. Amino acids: CASRAGDSYNEQFF.

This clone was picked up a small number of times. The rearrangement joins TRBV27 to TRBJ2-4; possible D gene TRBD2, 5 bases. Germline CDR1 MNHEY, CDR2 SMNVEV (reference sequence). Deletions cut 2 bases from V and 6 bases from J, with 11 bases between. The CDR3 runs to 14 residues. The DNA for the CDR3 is TGTGCCAGCAGTTTAGAGGGCTCCCTAAACATTCAGTACTTC. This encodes CASSLEGSLNIQYF.

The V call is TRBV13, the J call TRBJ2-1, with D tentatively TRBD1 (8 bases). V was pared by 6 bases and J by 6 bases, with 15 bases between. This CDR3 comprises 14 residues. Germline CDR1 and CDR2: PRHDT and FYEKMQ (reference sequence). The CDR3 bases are TGTGCCAGCAGAAAGACAGGGGAGGGCAATGAGCAGTTCTTC. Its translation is CASRKTGEGNEQFF.

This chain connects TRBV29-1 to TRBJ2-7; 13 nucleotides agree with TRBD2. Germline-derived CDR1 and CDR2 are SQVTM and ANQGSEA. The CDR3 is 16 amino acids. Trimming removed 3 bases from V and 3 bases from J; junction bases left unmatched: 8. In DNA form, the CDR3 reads TGCAGCGTTGAGACCGGGACTAGCGGGACTCGCTACGAGCAGTACTTC. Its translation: CSVETGTSGTRYEQYF.

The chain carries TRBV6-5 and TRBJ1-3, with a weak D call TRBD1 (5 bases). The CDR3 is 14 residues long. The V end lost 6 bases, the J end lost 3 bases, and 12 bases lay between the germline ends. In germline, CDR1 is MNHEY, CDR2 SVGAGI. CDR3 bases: TGTGCCAGCAGCCGGACGGGGGGTGGAAACACCATATATTTT. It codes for CASSRTGGGNTIYF.

The CDR3 sequence: CASSFVGLAGRSSYNEQFF. CDR3 nucleotide sequence: TGTGCCAGCAGTTTTGTGGGACTAGCGGGCAGAAGCTCCTACAATGAGCAGTTCTTC. The rearrangement uses TRBV27 and TRBJ2-1; 12 nucleotides align to TRBD2. This CDR3 has 19 residues. The germline V gene encodes CDR1 MNHEY and CDR2 SMNVEV (reference sequence). V was clipped by 3 bases and J by 0 bases; unmatched bases: 9.

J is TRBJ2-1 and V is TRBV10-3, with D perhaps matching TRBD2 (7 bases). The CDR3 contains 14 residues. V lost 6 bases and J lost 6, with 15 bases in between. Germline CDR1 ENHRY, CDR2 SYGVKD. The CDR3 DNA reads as TGTGCCATCAGGGGAGGGGGAGTAAGCAATGAGCAGTTCTTC. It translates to CAIRGGGVSNEQFF.